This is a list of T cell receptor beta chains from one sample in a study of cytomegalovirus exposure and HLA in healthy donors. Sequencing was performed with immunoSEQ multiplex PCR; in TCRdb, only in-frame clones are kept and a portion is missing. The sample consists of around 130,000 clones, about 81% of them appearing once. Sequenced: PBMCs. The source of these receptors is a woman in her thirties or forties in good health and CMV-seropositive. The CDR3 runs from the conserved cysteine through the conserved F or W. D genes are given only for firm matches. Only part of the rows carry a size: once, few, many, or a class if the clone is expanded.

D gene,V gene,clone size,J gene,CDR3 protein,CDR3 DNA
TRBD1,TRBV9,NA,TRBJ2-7,CASSPWTGVEQYF,TGTGCCAGCAGCCCATGGACAGGGGTTGAGCAGTACTTC
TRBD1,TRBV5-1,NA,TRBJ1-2,CASSSPGQGILGYTF,TGCGCCAGCAGCTCGCCGGGACAGGGAATTTTGGGCTACACCTTC
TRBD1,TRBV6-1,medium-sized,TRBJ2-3,CASSPGQGSDTQYF,TGTGCCAGCAGTCCGGGACAGGGTTCTGATACGCAGTATTTT
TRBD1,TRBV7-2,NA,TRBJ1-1,CASSLVIWTGIPEAFF,TGTGCCAGCAGCTTAGTAATCTGGACAGGGATACCTGAAGCTTTCTTT
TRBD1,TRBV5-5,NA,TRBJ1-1,CASSLGTGNMNTEAFF,TGTGCCAGCAGCCTTGGGACAGGGAACATGAACACTGAAGCTTTCTTT
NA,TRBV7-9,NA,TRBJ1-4,CASSLDLADPNEKLFF,TGTGCCAGCAGCTTAGATCTGGCAGATCCTAATGAAAAACTGTTTTTT
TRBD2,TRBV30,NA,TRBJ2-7,CAWSLLASSYEQYF,TGTGCCTGGAGTCTACTAGCGAGCTCCTACGAGCAGTACTTC
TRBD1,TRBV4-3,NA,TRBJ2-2,CASSQLMGQGAGELFF,TGCGCCAGCAGCCAGCTGATGGGACAGGGGGCCGGGGAGCTGTTTTTT
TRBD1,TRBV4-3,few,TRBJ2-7,CASSQDPLGQSEQYF,TGCGCCAGCAGCCAGGACCCTTTGGGACAGTCCGAGCAGTACTTC
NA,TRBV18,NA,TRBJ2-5,CASSQQGPPETQYF,TGTGCCAGCTCACAACAGGGACCGCCGGAGACCCAGTACTTC
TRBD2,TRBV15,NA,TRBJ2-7,CATSRDNRLSGVAGEQYF,TGTGCCACCAGCAGAGATAATAGGTTGAGCGGGGTTGCCGGAGAGCAGTACTTC
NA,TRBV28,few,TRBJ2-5,CASSFREGSGQETQYF,TGTGCCAGCAGTTTCCGAGAGGGTTCGGGCCAAGAGACCCAGTACTTC
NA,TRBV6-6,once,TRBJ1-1,CASSYGGGTEAFF,TGTGCCAGCAGTTACGGGGGCGGGACTGAAGCTTTCTTT
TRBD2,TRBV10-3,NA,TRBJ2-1,CAISESPGLAVSYNEQFF,TGTGCCATCAGTGAGAGTCCAGGACTAGCGGTCTCCTACAATGAGCAGTTCTTC
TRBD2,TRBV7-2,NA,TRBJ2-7,CASSGLAEFYEQYF,TGTGCCAGCAGCGGACTAGCGGAATTTTACGAGCAGTACTTC
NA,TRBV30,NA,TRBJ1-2,CAWSPSYGYTF,TGTGCCTGGAGTCCGAGCTATGGCTACACCTTC
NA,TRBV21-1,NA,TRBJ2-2,CASSKRGEGTSGRPSRRNTGELFF,TGTGCCAGCAGCAAAAGGGGAGAAGGGACTAGCGGGAGGCCAAGTCGTCGGAACACCGGGGAGCTGTTTTTT
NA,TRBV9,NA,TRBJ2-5,CASSESSRETQYF,TGTGCCAGCAGCGAGTCGTCCAGGGAGACCCAGTACTTC
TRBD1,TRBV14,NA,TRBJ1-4,CASSLGQVANEKLFF,TGTGCCAGCAGCCTAGGACAGGTCGCTAATGAAAAACTGTTTTTT
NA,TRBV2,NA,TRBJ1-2,CASSPPGLDGYTF,TGTGCCAGCAGTCCCCCCGGGTTAGATGGCTACACCTTC
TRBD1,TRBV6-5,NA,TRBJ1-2,CASSYTGTEHYGYTF,TGTGCCAGCAGTTACACCGGGACAGAGCACTATGGCTACACCTTC
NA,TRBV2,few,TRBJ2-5,CASSEGITKKETQYF,TGTGCCAGCAGTGAAGGCATTACTAAAAAAGAGACCCAGTACTTC
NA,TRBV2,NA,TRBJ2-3,CASIPPRGGATDTQYF,TGTGCCAGCATCCCCCCTAGAGGGGGAGCCACAGATACGCAGTATTTT
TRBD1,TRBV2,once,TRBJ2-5,CASSYKGQGSIEQYF,TGTGCCAGCAGTTATAAAGGACAGGGCTCCATTGAGCAGTACTTC
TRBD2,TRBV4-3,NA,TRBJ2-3,CASSQGLAATDTQYF,TGCGCCAGCAGCCAAGGACTAGCGGCCACAGATACGCAGTATTTT
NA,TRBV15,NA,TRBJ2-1,CATSRVSYEQFF,TGTGCCACCAGCAGAGTTTCTTATGAGCAGTTCTTC
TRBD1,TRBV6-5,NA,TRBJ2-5,CASRTLRQGDQYF,TGTGCCAGCAGGACCCTGAGACAGGGGGACCAGTACTTC
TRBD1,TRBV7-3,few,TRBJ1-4,CASSVSGTANEKLFF,TGTGCCAGCAGCGTCTCCGGGACAGCTAATGAAAAACTGTTTTTT
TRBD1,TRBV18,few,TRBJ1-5,CASSPPGTGGNQPQHF,TGTGCCAGCTCACCACCGGGGACAGGGGGCAATCAGCCCCAGCATTTT
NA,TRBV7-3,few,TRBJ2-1,CASSLTRVNEQFF,TGTGCCAGCAGCTTAACGCGCGTTAATGAGCAGTTCTTC
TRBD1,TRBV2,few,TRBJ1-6,CASSPGQNSYNSPLHF,TGTGCCAGCAGTCCGGGACAGAACTCCTATAATTCACCCCTCCACTTT
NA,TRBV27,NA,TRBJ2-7,CASSPTLRGYEQYF,TGTGCCAGCAGTCCCACTCTCAGGGGCTACGAGCAGTACTTC
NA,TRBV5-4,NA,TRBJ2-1,CASSLGGGDEQFF,TGTGCCAGCAGCTTGGGAGGAGGGGATGAGCAGTTCTTC
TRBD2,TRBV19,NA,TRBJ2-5,CASSPSSGRSETQYF,TGTGCCAGTAGCCCCTCTAGCGGGAGGTCAGAGACCCAGTACTTC
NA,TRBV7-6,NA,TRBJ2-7,CASSLSGEAYEQYF,TGTGCCAGCAGCTTATCAGGGGAAGCCTACGAGCAGTACTTC
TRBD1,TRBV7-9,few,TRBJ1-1,CASSLKAGGYTEAFF,TGTGCCAGCAGCTTAAAAGCAGGGGGATACACTGAAGCTTTCTTT
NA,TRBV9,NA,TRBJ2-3,CASSSLPETVGDTQYF,TGTGCCAGCAGCTCGCTCCCGGAGACGGTCGGAGATACGCAGTATTTT
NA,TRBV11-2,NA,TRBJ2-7,CASSRYPGHSYEQYF,TGTGCCAGCAGCCGGTATCCGGGACACTCCTACGAGCAGTACTTC
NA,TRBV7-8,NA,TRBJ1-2,CASSLATTARNYGYTF,TGTGCCAGCAGCTTAGCTACGACAGCTCGAAACTATGGCTACACCTTC
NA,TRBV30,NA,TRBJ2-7,CAWSPPLREQYF,TGTGCCTGGAGTCCCCCTCTACGTGAGCAGTACTTC
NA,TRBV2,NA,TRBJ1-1,CASSGQVMNTEAFF,TGTGCCAGCAGTGGACAGGTCATGAACACTGAAGCTTTCTTT
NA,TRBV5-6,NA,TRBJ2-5,CASSLSETQYF,TGTGCCAGCAGCTTGAGCGAGACCCAGTACTTC
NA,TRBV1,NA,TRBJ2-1,CTSSQAARDSYNEQFF,TGCACCAGCAGCCAAGCGGCGCGGGACTCCTACAATGAGCAGTTCTTC
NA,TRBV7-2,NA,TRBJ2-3,CASSNQPGGTDTQYF,TGTGCCAGCAGCAACCAGCCGGGGGGCACAGATACGCAGTATTTT
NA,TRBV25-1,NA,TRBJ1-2,CASSDPLPHYGYTF,TGTGCCAGCAGTGACCCTCTTCCCCACTATGGCTACACCTTC
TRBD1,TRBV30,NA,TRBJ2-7,CAGYRGVYEQYF,TGTGCCGGCTACAGGGGGGTCTACGAGCAGTACTTC
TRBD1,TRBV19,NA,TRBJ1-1,CASHRGNTEAFF,TGTGCCAGTCACAGGGGGAACACTGAAGCTTTCTTT
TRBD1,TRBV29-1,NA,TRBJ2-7,CSVTGGYEQYF,TGCAGCGTAACAGGGGGGTACGAGCAGTACTTC
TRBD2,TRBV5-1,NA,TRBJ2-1,CASSPGLAGNEQFF,TGCGCCAGCAGCCCGGGACTAGCGGGAAATGAGCAGTTCTTC
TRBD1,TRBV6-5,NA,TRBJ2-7,CASSSQRDRLTYEQYF,TGTGCCAGCAGTTCCCAACGGGACAGGCTAACCTACGAGCAGTACTTC
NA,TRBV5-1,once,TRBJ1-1,CASSLSGGGNTEAFF,TGCGCCAGCAGCTTGAGCGGGGGCGGGAACACTGAAGCTTTCTTT